This entry lists 16 T cell receptor beta chains sequenced from one sample in a study of shared clonotypes between healthy human individuals. Clones were sequenced by immunoSEQ multiplex PCR, and TCRdb holds only the in-frame ones, with some missing. The sample yields hundreds of thousands of clones, 90% to 96% seen once. The sample consisted of naive CD4+ T cells sorted from blood. Subset indicated: CD45RA+ positively selected. The receptors come from a woman younger than 45 in good health.

The chain employs TRBV19 and TRBJ2-7; D might be TRBD2 (6 bases). V lost 6 bases, J lost 3 bases, and 12 bases lay in between. There are 13 residues in the CDR3. CDR1 is LNHDA and CDR2 is SQIVND in the germline V gene (reference sequence). The CDR3 DNA sequence: TGTGCCAGTAGCCCCTGGGGAGGCTACGAGCAGTACTTC. Translated: CASSPWGGYEQYF.

The chain recombines TRBV27 with TRBJ2-1, with 9 bases aligning to TRBD2. Losses at the gene ends were 4 bases for V and 2 bases for J; bases not matched to a gene: 9. The CDR3 consists of 17 residues. Germline CDR1 and CDR2: MNHEY and SMNVEV (reference sequence). This CDR3 is CASSSPLTSGAYNEQFF. Written as DNA, the CDR3 is TGTGCCAGCAGTTCACCCCTGACTAGCGGAGCCTACAATGAGCAGTTCTTC.

The genes are TRBV5-1 and TRBJ2-5; D not resolved. Judging by the DNA end, TRBJ2-7 fits better; the J call may be wrong. The CDR3 has 16 residues. The germline V gene has CDR1 SGHRS and CDR2 YFSETQ. The CDR3 sequence: CASSFSPPNNDNEQYF. In DNA, the CDR3 is TGCGCCAGCAGCTTTAGCCCACCCAATAACGACAACGAGCAGTACTTC.

The gene calls are TRBV6-6 and TRBJ2-3; D ambiguous. The germline V and J ends were trimmed by 2 bases and 2 bases, with 8 bases remaining between them. The CDR3 has 14 amino acids. Germline lookup yields CDR1 MNHNY and CDR2 SVGAGI (reference sequence). This CDR3 is CASSYLGSTDTQYF. The DNA of the CDR3 is TGTGCCAGCAGTTACCTCGGGTCCACAGATACGCAGTATTTT.

This clone was picked up one time. The rearrangement joins TRBV15 to TRBJ1-5; 9 bases match TRBD1. Per germline, CDR1 LNHNV and CDR2 YYDKDF (reference sequence). The CDR3 contains 15 residues. J lost 7 bases, V lost 3 bases, and 7 bases had no gene match. CDR3 bases: TGTGCCACCAGCAGTGGGGACAGGGACGGACAGCCCCAGCATTTT. Amino acid sequence: CATSSGDRDGQPQHF.

The V and J genes are TRBV9 and TRBJ2-3; no reliable D call. The CDR3 loop spans 15 amino acids. Germline CDR1 SGDLS, CDR2 YYNGEE. V lost 0 bases to trimming and J lost 4 bases, with 12 bases between them. The CDR3 loop reads CASSVVGSRADTQYF. CDR3 sequence (DNA): TGTGCCAGCAGCGTAGTCGGCTCTCGGGCAGATACGCAGTATTTT.

The rearrangement joins TRBV5-1 to TRBJ2-3; tentative D call: TRBD2 (6 bases). V lost 1 base to trimming and J lost 0 bases, with 12 bases between them. In germline, CDR1 is SGHRS, CDR2 YFSETQ. This CDR3 has 16 amino acids. CDR3 nucleotide sequence: TGCGCCAGCAGCTTGCGCGGCGGGACCAGCACAGATACGCAGTATTTT. This codes for CASSLRGGTSTDTQYF.

The V and J genes are TRBV7-9 and TRBJ1-4; D gene unclear. Germline CDR1 is SEHNR and CDR2 is FQNEAQ (reference sequence). CDR3 size: 17 residues. V shed 1 base and J shed 0 bases, with 12 bases lying between them. The CDR3 bases are TGTGCCAGCAGCTTAGTACTTAATTTGGCAACTAATGAAAAACTGTTTTTT. This codes for CASSLVLNLATNEKLFF.

The chain links TRBV6-5 to TRBJ1-1; 8 positions agree with TRBD1. Germline CDR1 and CDR2: MNHEY and SVGAGI. The CDR3 length is 14 residues. The J segment lost 1 base and the V segment lost 6 bases, leaving 4 bases of the junction unmatched. CDR3 sequence: CASSWTGTNTEAFF. The CDR3 nucleotides are TGTGCCAGCAGCTGGACAGGGACGAACACTGAAGCTTTCTTT.

V and J are TRBV4-1 and TRBJ2-1; TRBD1 matches at 7 bases. V lost 1 base and J lost 0; bases outside the gene matches: 9. The CDR3 sequence is 18 residues long. Per germline, CDR1 MGHRA and CDR2 YSYEKL. CDR3 in amino acids: CASSQVYLGQLSYNEQFF. The CDR3 region has the DNA TGCGCCAGCAGCCAAGTCTACCTGGGACAGCTCTCCTACAATGAGCAGTTCTTC.

This rearrangement joins TRBV4-1 to TRBJ1-6; 12 bases agree with TRBD1. Germline V gives CDR1 MGHRA, CDR2 YSYEKL. Unmatched junction bases numbered 10, after V lost 6 bases and J lost 7 bases. This CDR3 region has 17 residues. The CDR3 region has the DNA TGCGCCAGCAGGACTACCCGGGACAGGGGGCAGAATTCACCCCTCCACTTT. Translated, it gives CASRTTRDRGQNSPLHF.

This chain uses TRBV5-5 with TRBJ1-2; D is ambiguous. CDR1 is SGHKS and CDR2 is YYEKEE in the germline V gene (reference sequence). Between the trimmed V and J ends, which lost 4 bases and 8 bases, there was a span of 12 bases. The CDR3 length is 12 residues. The CDR3 sequence is CASSGRVWGYTF. Written as DNA, the CDR3 is TGTGCCAGCAGCGGGAGGGTTTGGGGCTACACCTTC.

The rearrangement links TRBV7-2 to TRBJ1-2; D ambiguous. The CDR3 contains 16 residues. V lost 1 base and J 5 bases, leaving 17 bases between the germline ends. From germline, CDR1 is SGHTA and CDR2 FQGNSA. DNA of the CDR3: TGTGCCAGCAGCTTAGGCTCCAGCCTCCTCGGGTATGGCTACACCTTC. Protein product: CASSLGSSLLGYGYTF. Supplemented by reference TRBV7-2 and TRBJ1-2, the full variable domain reads GAGVSQSPSNKVTEKGKDVELRCDPISGHTALYWYRQSLGQGLEFLIYFQGNSAPDKSGLPSDRFSAERTGGSVSTLTIQRTQQEDSAVYLCASSLGSSLLGYGYTFGSGTRLTVV.

This rearrangement joins TRBV28 to TRBJ2-6; 7 nucleotides match TRBD1. The ends lost 7 bases at V and 0 bases at J; junction bases unmatched: 9. The CDR3 has 17 amino acids. CDR1 is MDHEN and CDR2 is SYDVKM in the germline V gene. This CDR3 reads CASNGGQAYSGANVLTF. DNA of the CDR3: TGTGCCAGCAATGGTGGACAGGCTTACTCTGGGGCCAACGTCCTGACTTTC.

The chain carries TRBV29-1 and TRBJ2-7, with 9 bases that match TRBD1. The CDR3 covers 13 residues. The germline V gene encodes CDR1 SQVTM and CDR2 ANQGSEA. With 7 bases clipped from V and 4 bases from J, the junction kept 8 bases outside the gene matches. The chain's CDR3 is CSARGQGGYEQYF. CDR3 nucleotides: TGCAGCGCTAGGGGACAGGGTGGTTACGAGCAGTACTTC.

The chain couples TRBV6-6 to TRBJ1-1; 7 bases align to TRBD1. Germline CDR1 reads MNHNY; CDR2 reads SVGAGI (reference sequence). The CDR3 runs to 15 residues. V lost 6 bases to trimming and J lost 0 bases; unmatched junction nucleotides: 7. The CDR3 sequence is CASRPGTVLNTEAFF. In nucleotides, the CDR3 is TGTGCCAGCAGACCCGGGACAGTATTGAACACTGAAGCTTTCTTT.